This T cell receptor (beta chain) was recorded in a study of shared clonotypes between healthy human individuals. Background on the study: Per donor, three plates held CD4 naive cells, three held CD4 memory, two held CD8 naive and one held CD8 memory. General study points: All-four-donor shared clonotypes had higher generation probabilities than non-shared clonotypes did.

CDR1 is MDHEN and CDR2 is SYDVKM in the germline V gene. The CDR3 has 11 residues. V lost 6 bases, J lost 8 bases, and 10 bases lay in between. A few counts support this clone. Its antigen is unknown. At the DNA level, this CDR3 is encoded by other sequences in the same sample as well. Naive-designated CD8 cells lacked CD45RO, were positively enriched for CCR7, and omitted terminally differentiated effector memory CD45RA+ cells. Donors were Caucasian adults residing in Nashville, Tennessee, USA. Generated by immunoSEQ multiplex PCR, the TCRdb table keeps only in-frame clones and is missing some. The table includes 500,000 to 700,000 clones, roughly 95% detected once.

The TCR was taken from a woman in her twenties or thirties in good health. Specimen: naive CD8+ T cells sorted from blood. The chain joins TRBV28 to TRBJ1-2, with a possible D match to TRBD1 (6 bases). The CDR3 DNA follows: TGTGCCAGCAGGACAGGCGGCGGCTACACCTTC. This gives the protein CASRTGGGYTF.